Following are 20 T cell receptor beta chains from one sample sequenced in a study of blood T cell repertoires in COVID-19. The assay was immunoSEQ multiplex PCR, and TCRdb's table has in-frame clones only and misses some. The table includes roughly 250,000 clones, 86% detected once. Sequencing used peripheral blood. These receptors were collected from a woman under 40 with COVID-19, enrolled during active disease.

J is TRBJ2-2 and V is TRBV28; 7 bases align to TRBD1. CDR3 length: 14 residues. Per germline, CDR1 MDHEN and CDR2 SYDVKM. Germline trimming cut 7 bases from V and 4 bases from J; bases unmatched to any gene: 6. The DNA for the CDR3 is TGTGCCAGCACTAGACAGGGAACCACCGGGGAGCTGTTTTTT. Translation: CASTRQGTTGELFF.

DNA for the CDR3: TGTGCCAGCAGCCAAGCGAGGTCGCACTATGGCTACACCTTC. Its translation: CASSQARSHYGYTF. The rearrangement links TRBV3-1 (or the pseudogene TRBV3-2) to TRBJ1-2; D ambiguous. The germline V gene has CDR1 LGHDT and CDR2 YNNKEL (reference sequence). This CDR3 region has 14 residues. With 1 base removed from V and 3 bases from J, the gap between germline ends came to 9 bases.

This chain links TRBV20-1 with TRBJ2-3; D is unresolved. V dropped 6 bases and J dropped 5 bases, with 9 bases sitting between them. Germline V CDR1 and CDR2: DFQATT, SNEGSKA (reference sequence). The CDR3 length is 11 residues. CDR3 sequence reads: CSARIQDTQYF. CDR3 coding DNA: TGCAGTGCGCGGATTCAAGATACGCAGTATTTT.

The chain has TRBV24-1 and TRBJ1-5; 7 nucleotides align to TRBD1. The J segment lost 2 bases and the V segment lost 4 bases, leaving 13 bases of the junction unmatched. Germline CDR1 is KGHDR and CDR2 is SFDVKD. This CDR3 has 18 residues. The CDR3 sequence: CATSEPPDRSVGNQPQHF. In DNA, the CDR3 is TGTGCCACCAGTGAGCCGCCGGACAGGTCTGTTGGCAATCAGCCCCAGCATTTT.

This sequence joins TRBV28 and TRBJ2-7, with TRBD1 matching over 7 bases. This CDR3 region has 10 residues. The germline V gene encodes CDR1 MDHEN and CDR2 SYDVKM. V lost 6 bases, J lost 7 bases, and 0 bases stayed unmatched. The CDR3 is CASRDREQYF. In DNA, the CDR3 is TGTGCCAGCAGGGACAGGGAGCAGTACTTC.

The V call is TRBV7-4, the J call TRBJ2-5; TRBD2 aligns across 11 bases. Germline V gene sequence: CDR1 SGHVT, CDR2 SQSDAQ. The CDR3 is 13 amino acids. The CDR3 spells CALAGGNQETQYF. CDR3 nucleotide sequence: TGTGCTCTAGCGGGGGGAAACCAAGAGACCCAGTACTTC.

The chain carries TRBV19 and TRBJ1-2; D gene unclear. CDR3 length equals 13 residues. The germline V gene has CDR1 LNHDA and CDR2 SQIVND (reference sequence). Trimming removed 3 bases from V and 6 bases from J, with 11 bases in between. For the CDR3, the DNA is TGTGCCAGTAGTATTCGAACGGTAAATGGCTACACCTTC. As protein: CASSIRTVNGYTF.

This clone has a single count. The chain is built from TRBV2 and TRBJ2-5; possible D gene TRBD2, 5 bases. Per the germline V gene, CDR1 is SNHLY and CDR2 is FYNNEI. The CDR3 loop spans 11 amino acids. Trimming took off 6 bases at V and 5 bases at J, with 7 bases between the two ends. The chain's CDR3 is CASRLGETQYF. DNA of the CDR3: TGTGCCAGCAGACTAGGCGAGACCCAGTACTTC.

This clone occurred once. The chain carries TRBV5-1 and TRBJ1-4; D perhaps matches TRBD1 (5 bases). Germline V CDR1 and CDR2: SGHRS, YFSETQ. This CDR3 has 17 amino acids. Trimming cost V 5 bases and J 0 bases, with 17 bases left between them. CDR3 amino acids: CASSSGTRVPTNEKLFF. CDR3 nucleotide sequence: TGCGCCAGCAGTTCCGGAACCAGGGTACCAACTAATGAAAAACTGTTTTTT.

The V gene is TRBV5-1, the J gene TRBJ2-1; maybe TRBD2 (5 bases). V lost 4 bases and J 8 bases, leaving 16 bases between the germline ends. Germline V gene sequence: CDR1 SGHRS, CDR2 YFSETQ. The CDR3 extends over 14 amino acids. The CDR3 reads CASSIRTPPDEQFF. CDR3 coding DNA: TGCGCCAGCAGCATCCGGACTCCCCCGGATGAGCAGTTCTTC. Complete variable domain (other parts from reference TRBV5-1 and TRBJ2-1): KAGVTQTPRYLIKTRGQQVTLSCSPISGHRSVSWYQQTPGQGLQFLFEYFSETQRNKGNFPGRFSGRQFSNSRSEMNVSTLELGDSALYLCASSIRTPPDEQFFGPGTRLTVL.

This sequence joins TRBV5-4 and TRBJ1-1, with unresolved D. The germline V and J ends were trimmed by 3 bases and 3 bases, with 9 bases remaining between them. The CDR3 is 13 residues long. The V gene's germline CDR1 is SGHNT and CDR2 YYREEE (reference sequence). CDR3 coding DNA: TGTGCCAGCAGCTCCCCCCTTCACACTGAAGCTTTCTTT. Amino acid sequence: CASSSPLHTEAFF.

This rearrangement joins TRBV6-5 to TRBJ2-7; no firm D call. V lost 6 bases and J lost 7, with 10 bases in between. Germline CDR1 is MNHEY and CDR2 is SVGAGI. CDR3 length: 11 residues. The CDR3 DNA reads as TGTGCCAGCAGAAAAACGGAGGAGCAGTACTTC. Amino acid sequence: CASRKTEEQYF.

The rearrangement links TRBV11-2 to TRBJ2-3, with 10 positions matching TRBD2. Trimming cost V 2 bases and J 3 bases; bases outside gene matches: 5. The CDR3 loop spans 16 amino acids. CDR1 and CDR2 from the germline V gene are SGHAT and FQNNGV. CDR3 sequence (DNA): TGTGCCAGCAGCTTAACACTAGCGGGGTGGACAGATACGCAGTATTTT. It is translated as CASSLTLAGWTDTQYF.

The chain is built from TRBV18 and TRBJ2-5, with TRBD2 matching 9 bases. The germline V gene encodes CDR1 KGHSH and CDR2 LQKENI. This CDR3 has 14 residues. V dropped 2 bases and J dropped 4; count of bases not matched to a gene: 2. The CDR3 region has the DNA TGTGCCAGCTCACCAGCGGGGGGGCGAGAGACCCAGTACTTC. Its protein product is CASSPAGGRETQYF.

V gene TRBV2 combines with J gene TRBJ1-3; maybe TRBD1 (6 bases). The germline V gene encodes CDR1 SNHLY and CDR2 FYNNEI. Trimming removed 4 bases at V and 4 bases at J, with 11 bases between. CDR3 size: 14 residues. Here the CDR3 DNA reads TGTGCCAGCAGTGTTGACAGGAACGGAAACACCATATATTTT. Protein product: CASSVDRNGNTIYF.

V gene TRBV7-8 combines with J gene TRBJ1-6; maybe TRBD1 (6 bases). The CDR3 runs to 15 residues. From germline, CDR1 is SGHVS and CDR2 FQNEAQ. The V gene lost 1 base and the J gene lost 8 bases, with 12 bases spanning the gap. The CDR3 sequence is CASSLGTDGYSPLHF. The CDR3 DNA is TGTGCCAGCAGCTTAGGGACAGATGGGTATTCACCCCTCCACTTT.

V is TRBV12-2 and J is TRBJ2-3; the tabulated D call, TRBD2, remains unverified against the DNA. TRBV12-2 is noted as a pseudogene. The CDR3 sequence is 14 residues long. The CDR3 region has the DNA TGTGCAAGTCGCCCGTCGCCGGCTAGCTTGGCGCAGTATTTT. It is translated as CASRPSPASLAQYF.

By share, this clone counts as medium-sized (0.01 to 0.1%). This sequence joins TRBV30 and TRBJ1-1; TRBD1 matches 7 bases. The germline CDR1 and CDR2 sequences are GTSNPN and SVGIG (reference sequence). The V gene end was trimmed by 4 bases and the J gene end by 1 base; junction bases not matched to a gene: 15. The CDR3 length is 17 residues. The CDR3: CAWTKLRDSHSNTEAFF. As DNA, the CDR3 is TGTGCCTGGACTAAACTCCGGGACAGCCATTCGAACACTGAAGCTTTCTTT.

This rearrangement joins TRBV27 to TRBJ2-7; 11 positions agree with TRBD1. CDR3 length: 15 amino acids. Germline values: CDR1 MNHEY, CDR2 SMNVEV (reference sequence). V trimming: 5 bases; J trimming: 5 bases; junction bases outside the gene matches: 8. CDR3 in amino acids: CASSTPGQGGDEQYF. The CDR3 nucleotides read TGTGCCAGCAGTACACCGGGACAGGGGGGCGACGAGCAGTACTTC.

This rearrangement joins TRBV5-5 to TRBJ2-3, with D unclear. V gave up 4 bases and J gave up 8 bases, with 11 bases separating them. The CDR3 sequence is 12 residues long. Per germline, CDR1 SGHKS and CDR2 YYEKEE (reference sequence). This CDR3 is CASSPAIGTQYF. CDR3 nucleotide sequence: TGTGCCAGCAGCCCCGCTATTGGTACGCAGTATTTT.